This TCR beta chain originates from a study of PD-1 blockade in classical Hodgkin lymphoma. Study results and limitations: Significant TCR diversity gains by C4D1 occurred in CD4+ but not CD8+ cells.

V dropped 7 bases and J dropped 4; count of bases not matched to a gene: 7. Germline CDR1 reads ENHRY; CDR2 reads SYGVKD. This CDR3 has 14 residues. Using immunoSEQ multiplex PCR, the repertoire was profiled, and TCRdb retains in-frame clones only, with some absent. This sample has roughly 30,000 clones; less than 85% occur once, and the top ten carry over 0.5%. Specified time point: cycle 4 day 1 (C4D1), after five to seven weeks of nivolumab. Exposure to brentuximab vedotin varied, and each patient had relapsed following autologous stem cell transplantation. Magnetic depletion of unwanted cells isolated CD4+ T cells from thawed PBMCs. In the case of this clone: The antigen is not known.

Here the sequenced sample was CD4+ T cells from blood, taken before the fourth cycle of nivolumab. This sequence joins TRBV10-3 and TRBJ1-2; 9 bases align to TRBD1. The TCR was taken from a human donor with classical Hodgkin lymphoma. The CDR3 reads CAITEGQGTYGYTF. In DNA, the CDR3 is TGTGCCATCACCGAGGGACAGGGAACCTATGGCTACACCTTC.